Each of the 20 T cell receptor beta chains below was sequenced from the same sample in a study of blood T cells in healthy people across ages (dated by TCRdb to the mid-2010s). Library generation was performed with 5' RACE. The sequencer listed for this sample is Illumina HiSeq 2500. A second PCR of roughly 6 to 11 cycles was run with a J-beta primer mix and a sample-barcoded 5' primer. TCRdb handled the public reads itself, with Q25 trimming in fastp and clone calling in MiXCR, and kept productive beta chains. All rows with the same CDR3 protein become a single entry with the most common DNA and genes. Here the sample has approximately 1.5 million distinct CDR3 sequences; approximately 42% occur a single time. Roughly 3.7% of the sample rests with the top ten. The specimen was blood. These receptors were taken from a woman younger than 30 in good health.

The chain combines TRBV7-8 with TRBJ2-5; D gene ambiguous. V lost 4 bases, J lost 5 bases, and 14 bases lay in between. The V gene's germline CDR1 is SGHVS and CDR2 FQNEAQ. CDR3 length: 14 amino acids. In DNA, the CDR3 is TGTGCCAGCAGCTCCCGTTTCGGCGACGAGACCCAGTACTTC. Amino acid sequence: CASSSRFGDETQYF.

This chain uses TRBV9 with TRBJ2-7; 8 positions match TRBD1. Germline lookup yields CDR1 SGDLS and CDR2 YYNGEE. V shed 3 bases and J 4 bases; nucleotides not matched to a gene: 9. The length of the CDR3 is 15 residues. This CDR3 is CASSAIDRGPYEQYF. DNA of the CDR3: TGTGCCAGCAGCGCCATCGACAGGGGACCTTACGAGCAGTACTTC.

This chain connects TRBV4-1 to TRBJ1-1; D is unresolved. Per the germline V gene, CDR1 is MGHRA and CDR2 is YSYEKL. V gave up 4 bases and J gave up 6 bases, with 15 bases separating them. The CDR3 is made up of 14 amino acids. CDR3: CASSRTDSLAEAFF. The CDR3 DNA follows: TGCGCCAGCAGCCGCACGGATTCTTTGGCTGAAGCTTTCTTT.

The CDR3 DNA follows: TGCGCCAGCAGCTTGGCCGTGACAACGGAGGACGAGCAGTACTTC. Protein: CASSLAVTTEDEQYF. The gene calls are TRBV5-1 and TRBJ2-4, with D tentatively TRBD2 (5 bases). The J call may be wrong; the DNA end is better matched by TRBJ2-7. Germline V gene data show CDR1 as SGHRS and CDR2 as YFSETQ. This CDR3 has 15 residues.

V gene TRBV27 combines with J gene TRBJ2-1, with D uncertain. Germline V lookup: CDR1 MNHEY, CDR2 SMNVEV (reference sequence). The CDR3 totals 15 residues. V lost 0 bases to trimming and J lost 0 bases, with 6 bases between them. The CDR3 here is CASSLSTFSYNEQFF. Here the CDR3 DNA reads TGTGCCAGCAGTTTATCGACATTCTCCTACAATGAGCAGTTCTTC.

The rearrangement joins TRBV5-1 to TRBJ1-2; TRBD1 matches at 7 bases. V dropped 4 bases and J dropped 7; count of bases not matched to a gene: 13. The CDR3 has 15 amino acids. Germline values: CDR1 SGHRS, CDR2 YFSETQ. The CDR3 protein is CASSQGTVLASGYTF. In DNA form, the CDR3 reads TGCGCCAGCAGCCAGGGGACAGTCCTTGCCAGTGGCTACACCTTC.

The chain employs TRBV5-1 and TRBJ2-2; 9 bases map to TRBD2. The CDR3 contains 16 residues. Losses at the gene ends were 0 bases for V and 4 bases for J; bases not matched to a gene: 4. The germline CDR1 and CDR2 sequences are SGHRS and YFSETQ. The CDR3 nucleotides read TGCGCCAGCAGCTTGGTAACGACTAGCGGCACCGGGGAGCTGTTTTTT. Translated, it gives CASSLVTTSGTGELFF.

This clonotype was recorded a few times. This sequence joins TRBV28 and TRBJ1-2, with D unresolved. The germline V gene has CDR1 MDHEN and CDR2 SYDVKM. Trimming cost V 6 bases and J 5 bases, with 16 bases left between them. The CDR3 contains 14 residues. The CDR3 is CASSTPALTYGYTF. CDR3 in DNA: TGTGCCAGCAGCACCCCCGCCCTTACATATGGCTACACCTTC.

V gene TRBV28 combines with J gene TRBJ2-1, with 7 nucleotides matching TRBD2. This CDR3 spans 16 amino acids. CDR1 is MDHEN and CDR2 is SYDVKM in the germline V gene. The V segment lost 6 bases and the J segment 3 bases; nucleotides outside the gene matches: 11. The CDR3 spells CASSPAREPFYNEQFF. CDR3 in DNA: TGTGCCAGCAGCCCCGCGCGGGAGCCTTTCTACAATGAGCAGTTCTTC.

This chain connects TRBV10-2 to TRBJ1-1; TRBD1 aligns across 12 bases. CDR3 size: 20 residues. Germline V gives CDR1 WSHSY, CDR2 SAAADI. The V and J ends lost 2 bases and 1 base, in that order; junction bases with no gene match: 14. The CDR3 protein is CASSERTGTGGQWANTEAFF. The CDR3 coding sequence is TGCGCCAGCAGTGAGAGAACCGGGACAGGGGGCCAATGGGCGAACACTGAAGCTTTCTTT.

The V call is TRBV20-1, the J call TRBJ2-3; the match to TRBD2 covers 11 bases. V shed 0 bases and J 3 bases; nucleotides not matched to a gene: 5. CDR1 DFQATT and CDR2 SNEGSKA come from the germline V gene (reference sequence). There are 16 residues in the CDR3. The CDR3 DNA is TGCAGTGCTAGAGACTTCGGGACTAGCGGTACAGATACGCAGTATTTT. This translates into CSARDFGTSGTDTQYF.

The rearrangement joins TRBV19 to TRBJ1-2, with D possibly being TRBD1 (6 bases). V gave up 6 bases and J gave up 3 bases, with 11 bases separating them. CDR3 length equals 13 residues. Germline V lookup: CDR1 LNHDA, CDR2 SQIVND (reference sequence). The CDR3 protein is CASRDRADYGYTF. Here the CDR3 DNA reads TGTGCCAGTAGGGACAGAGCTGACTATGGCTACACCTTC.

This clonotype was counted a few times. J is TRBJ2-2 and V is TRBV4-3, with D perhaps TRBD1 (5 bases). The CDR3 is 14 residues long. The V gene's germline CDR1 is LGHNA and CDR2 YSLEER. Between the trimmed V and J ends, which lost 0 bases and 5 bases, there was a span of 7 bases. The CDR3 region is CASSQERTTGELFF. In DNA, the CDR3 is TGCGCCAGCAGCCAAGAGAGGACAACCGGGGAGCTGTTTTTT.

This clonotype has more than one count but fewer than ten. The rearrangement uses TRBV6-4 and TRBJ2-3; D is uncertain. Germline V gives CDR1 MRHNA, CDR2 SNTAGT. V shed 10 bases and J shed 4 bases, with 24 bases lying between them. CDR3 length: 16 amino acids. CDR3 residues: CATRGYARKRADTQYF. Written as DNA, the CDR3 is TGTGCCACCCGAGGCTATGCGAGAAAAAGGGCAGATACGCAGTATTTT.

There are a few counts of this clonotype. The chain carries TRBV2 and TRBJ2-6; 7 nucleotides match TRBD1. The CDR3 has 12 amino acids. With V trimmed by 7 bases and J by 17 bases, 11 bases remained unmatched. Looked up from germline, CDR1 is SNHLY and CDR2 is FYNNEI. The CDR3 here is CASTDRPPGLTF. The CDR3 DNA is TGTGCCAGCACGGACAGGCCCCCGGGTTTGACTTTC.

Concerning this clonotype: One end of the junction fails to match germline, which may point to a read error. The chain is built from TRBV5-1 and TRBJ2-1; D unclear. Germline V CDR1 and CDR2: SGHRS, YFSETQ. This CDR3 has 11 amino acids. The CDR3 sequence is CAGSPDNEQFF. CDR3 in DNA: TGCGCCGGCAGCCCAGACAATGAGCAGTTCTTC.

The rearrangement links TRBV20-1 to TRBJ2-1, with 13 positions matching TRBD2. CDR3 length equals 17 residues. The junction had 11 bases not matched to a gene; V was cut back by 5 bases and J by 4 bases. CDR1 is DFQATT, CDR2 SNEGSKA, per germline (reference sequence). The CDR3 nucleotides are TGCAGTGCTCGGGTTATCGGACTAGCGGGAGTTTACAATGAGCAGTTCTTC. Protein: CSARVIGLAGVYNEQFF.

The V and J genes are TRBV7-2 and TRBJ2-5; 13 bases are shared with TRBD2. The end of the DNA aligns better with TRBJ2-7, so the J call may be wrong. Germline V gene data show CDR1 as SGHTA and CDR2 as FQGNSA. This CDR3 is 17 amino acids long. CDR3 in amino acids: CASSWSGTSGTSYEQYF. As DNA, the CDR3 is TGTGCCAGCAGCTGGTCCGGGACTAGCGGGACTAGCTACGAGCAGTACTTC.

Worth noting for this clonotype: At one end, the junction sequence differs from germline, possibly due to a read error. V is TRBV7-9 and J is TRBJ1-6; D uncertain. The CDR3 sequence is 15 residues long. Germline V gene data show CDR1 as SEHNR and CDR2 as FQNEAQ (reference sequence). The CDR3 region is CACSLEGGTNSPLHF. The DNA for the CDR3 is TGTGCCTGCAGCTTAGAGGGCGGTACAAATTCACCCCTCCACTTT.

The chain carries TRBV7-9 and TRBJ2-3; the match to TRBD2 covers 8 bases. This CDR3 has 17 amino acids. Trimming removed 4 bases from V and 10 bases from J; junction bases left unmatched: 19. The germline V gene encodes CDR1 SEHNR and CDR2 FQNEAQ (reference sequence). The CDR3 loop is CASSWRTLAGFSQSQYF. CDR3 DNA sequence: TGTGCCAGCAGCTGGAGAACTTTAGCGGGATTCTCTCAATCGCAGTATTTT.